This T cell receptor (beta chain) was sequenced for a study of early T cells in non-severe SARS-CoV-2 infection. Looked up from germline, CDR1 is SGHAT and CDR2 is FQNNGV. CDR3 length: 17 amino acids. V shed 4 bases and J shed 2 bases, with 19 bases lying between them. In its sample, this clonotype was seen many times. TCRdb passed the 5' RACE reads through MiXCR, listing each CDR3 protein once. This sample has tens of thousands of distinct CDR3 sequences, with roughly 7.9% found just once. The starting material was whole blood, obtained at baseline. This chain joins TRBV11-2 and TRBJ2-3, with a weak D call TRBD2 (5 bases). This sequence originates from an adult who was a healthcare worker with PCR-confirmed SARS-CoV-2 infection or an uninfected control (not recorded which). CDR3 sequence reads: CASSYGGPTDPTDTQYF. Written as DNA, the CDR3 is TGTGCCAGCAGCTACGGAGGACCGACGGACCCCACAGATACGCAGTATTTT.